This T cell receptor beta chain was retrieved from a study of identical twins (dated by TCRdb to about 2016). For the wider study: To test whether fetal clonotypes persist, this study deep-sequenced TCR alpha and beta repertoires from monozygotic twins, from unrelated adults of various ages, and from cord blood. To rule out contamination, the twin experiments were replicated at different times with different library preparation protocols. Results the study describes overall, beyond this receptor: Invariant T cells such as MAIT and iNKT could partly confound zero-insertion analyses, although diverse VJ usage argued against such confounding for most clonotypes. Out-of-frame TCR alpha sequences shared between twins showed an excess of low generation-probability sequences compared with coincidental sharing between unrelated individuals. Excess twin sharing in beta out-of-frame sequences was weaker because fewer shared sequences lowered the signal-to-noise ratio. In monozygotic twins, recombination models systematically underestimated out-of-frame TCR alpha sharing, but the models matched the sharing seen between unrelated individuals. Because the same donors could not be followed over many years, conclusions were based on cross-sectional statistical analysis. Fewer insertions were carried by abundant cord blood beta clonotypes, a similar but weaker trend appeared in young adult naive repertoires, and no such trend appeared in memory repertoires.

Libraries came from 5' RACE. Sequencing used an Illumina HiSeq 2000. A universal primer binding site was introduced by template switching, and a unique molecular identifier was present in the final cDNA, enabling accurate counting of TCR cDNA molecules. Specific primers in the conserved constant-segment region were used to synthesize first-strand cDNA for the TCR alpha and beta chains. To control for contamination, every cDNA library carried two barcodes: a SMART-Mk sample barcode plus Illumina barcodes. TruSeq adapter sequences, together with Illumina sample barcodes, were added in two successive PCR steps. TCR alpha and beta cDNA libraries were sequenced on the Illumina HiSeq platform with custom primers. As for how the authors treated the data: MiGEC was used to process raw reads and extract unique molecular identifiers, and MiXCR was used to find CDR3 positions. Recombination models were inferred per individual with the repgenHMM and IGoR tools using an EM algorithm. Shared clonotypes were analyzed with the tcR package in R, and sharing was normalized by the product of cloneset sizes. To study raw recombination free of thymic and clonal selection effects, out-of-frame nonproductive sequences were analyzed. TCRdb passed the public sequencing reads through fastp at Q25 and MiXCR, retaining productive beta sequences. Rows merge per CDR3 protein into single entries with the most common DNA and genes. TCRdb, not the original authors, processed these V and J calls. The sample table records 500,000 to 550,000 distinct CDR3 sequences; more than 20% of these occur just once. The top ten clones comprise 0.4% to 0.6% of the sample.

Comments on this clonotype: Its antigen specificity is not known. Base qualities were left out, and no much larger clone turns up one base away.

For CDR1 and CDR2, the germline V gene lists MDHEN and SYDVKM. V is pruned by 2 bases and J by 3 bases, leaving 9 bases of the junction without a gene match. The CDR3 runs 17 amino acids, cysteine and phenylalanine included. CDR3 DNA only is kept here, 51 bases in frame from base 1. Every donor was a healthy Caucasian. Three pairs of female monozygotic twins, all aged 18 to 29 years, were included in the twin cohort. CD4+ and CD8+ T cell populations were isolated with positive isolation kits from Invitrogen. The data also belong to a second study, concerning yellow fever vaccine responses in identical twins. The second investigation adds: The T cell response to vaccination in identical twins was reported by the authors to appear partly convergent and partly personalized. Focusing on identical twins, the study followed the T cell clones that responded to the vaccine, and did so with precision.

This receptor was obtained from a young woman in good health. Sample: CD4+ T cells sorted from blood. The rearranged segments are TRBV28 and TRBJ2-7, with TRBD2 matching 11 junction bases. The DNA sequence is given as TGTGCCAGCAGTTTAACTAGCGGGAGCTCTTTTATCTACGAGCAGTACTTC. This sequence encodes CASSLTSGSSFIYEQYF.